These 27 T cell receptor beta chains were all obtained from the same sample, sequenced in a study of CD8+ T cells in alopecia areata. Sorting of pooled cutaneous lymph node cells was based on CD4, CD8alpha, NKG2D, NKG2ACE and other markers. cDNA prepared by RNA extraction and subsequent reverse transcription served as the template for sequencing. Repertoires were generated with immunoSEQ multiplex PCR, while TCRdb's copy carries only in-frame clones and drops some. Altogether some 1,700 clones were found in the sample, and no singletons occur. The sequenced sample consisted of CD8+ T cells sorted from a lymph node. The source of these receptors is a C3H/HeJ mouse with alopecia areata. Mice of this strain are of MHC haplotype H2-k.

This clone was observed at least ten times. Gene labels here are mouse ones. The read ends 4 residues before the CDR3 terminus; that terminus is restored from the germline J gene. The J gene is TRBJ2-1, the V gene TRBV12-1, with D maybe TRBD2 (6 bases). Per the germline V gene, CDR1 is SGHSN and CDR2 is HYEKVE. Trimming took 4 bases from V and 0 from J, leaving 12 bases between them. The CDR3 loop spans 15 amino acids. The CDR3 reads CASSPYWVNYAEQFF. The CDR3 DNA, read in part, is TGTGCCAGCTCCCCATACTGGGTTAACTATGCT.

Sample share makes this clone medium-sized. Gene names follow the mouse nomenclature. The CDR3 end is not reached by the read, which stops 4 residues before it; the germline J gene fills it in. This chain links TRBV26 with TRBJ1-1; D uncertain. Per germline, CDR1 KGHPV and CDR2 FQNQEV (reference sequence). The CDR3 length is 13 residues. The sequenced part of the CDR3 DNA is TGTGCCAGCAGTCGAGACAAACCCCCA. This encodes CASSRDKPP. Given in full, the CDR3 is CASSRDKPPEVFF.

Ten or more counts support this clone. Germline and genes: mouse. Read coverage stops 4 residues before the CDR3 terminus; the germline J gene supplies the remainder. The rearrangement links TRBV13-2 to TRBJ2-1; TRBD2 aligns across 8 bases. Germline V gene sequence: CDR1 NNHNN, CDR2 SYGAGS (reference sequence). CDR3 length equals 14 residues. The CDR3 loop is CASGDLLGASEQFF. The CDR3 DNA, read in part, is TGTGCCAGCGGTGATCTACTGGGGGCGTCT.

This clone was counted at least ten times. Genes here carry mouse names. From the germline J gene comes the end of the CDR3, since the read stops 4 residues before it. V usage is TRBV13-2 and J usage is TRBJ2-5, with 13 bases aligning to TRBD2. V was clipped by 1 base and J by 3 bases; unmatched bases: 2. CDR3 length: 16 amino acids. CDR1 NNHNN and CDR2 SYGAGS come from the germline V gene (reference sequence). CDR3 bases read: TGTGCCAGCGGTGATCCGGGACTGGGGGGGCAAGAC. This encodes CASGDPGLGGQD. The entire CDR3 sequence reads CASGDPGLGGQDTQYF.

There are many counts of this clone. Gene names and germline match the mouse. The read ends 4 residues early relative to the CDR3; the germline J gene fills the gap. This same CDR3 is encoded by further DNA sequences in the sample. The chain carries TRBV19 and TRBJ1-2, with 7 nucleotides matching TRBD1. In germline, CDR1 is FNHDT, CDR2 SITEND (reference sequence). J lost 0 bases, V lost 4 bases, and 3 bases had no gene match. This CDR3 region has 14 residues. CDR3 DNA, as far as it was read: TGTGCCAGCAGTCGGGACAGAGCAAACTCC. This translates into CASSRDRANS. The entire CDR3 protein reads CASSRDRANSDYTF.

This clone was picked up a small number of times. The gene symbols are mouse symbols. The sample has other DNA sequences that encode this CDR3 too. The CDR3 DNA, read in part, is TGTGCCAGCAGTCCGGACAGAACAAACTCC. Its translation is CASSPDRTNS. The entire CDR3 sequence reads CASSPDRTNSDYTF. The rearrangement links TRBV19 to TRBJ1-2, with TRBD1 as a possible D gene (6 bases). The read halts 4 residues ahead of the CDR3 end, with the missing end drawn from the germline J gene. Germline V CDR1 and CDR2: FNHDT, SITEND (reference sequence). The CDR3 has 14 residues. V lost 4 bases and J lost 0, with 10 bases in between.

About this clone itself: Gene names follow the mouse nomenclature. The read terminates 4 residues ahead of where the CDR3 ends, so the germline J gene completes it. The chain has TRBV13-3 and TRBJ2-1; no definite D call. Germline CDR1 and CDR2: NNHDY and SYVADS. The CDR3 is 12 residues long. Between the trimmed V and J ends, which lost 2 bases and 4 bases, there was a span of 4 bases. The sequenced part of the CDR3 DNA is TGTGCCAGCAGTGAAAAGTATGCT. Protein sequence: CASSEKYA. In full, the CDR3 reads CASSEKYAEQFF.

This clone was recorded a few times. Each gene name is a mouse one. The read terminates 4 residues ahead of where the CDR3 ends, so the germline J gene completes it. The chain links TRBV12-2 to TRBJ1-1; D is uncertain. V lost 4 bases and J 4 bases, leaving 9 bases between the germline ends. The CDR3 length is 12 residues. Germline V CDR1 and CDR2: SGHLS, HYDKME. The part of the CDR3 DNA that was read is TGTGCCAGCTCGCTCACAGTCACA. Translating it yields CASSLTVT. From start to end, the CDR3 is CASSLTVTEVFF.

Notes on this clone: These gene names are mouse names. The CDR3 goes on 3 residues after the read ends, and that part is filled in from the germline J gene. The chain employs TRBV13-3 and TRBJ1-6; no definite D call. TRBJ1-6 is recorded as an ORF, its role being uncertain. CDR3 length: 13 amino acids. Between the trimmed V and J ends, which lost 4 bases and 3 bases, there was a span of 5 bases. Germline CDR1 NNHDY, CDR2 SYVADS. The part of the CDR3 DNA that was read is TGTGCCAGCAGTTTTCTCTATAATTCGCCC. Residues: CASSFLYNSP. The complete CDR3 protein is CASSFLYNSPLYF.

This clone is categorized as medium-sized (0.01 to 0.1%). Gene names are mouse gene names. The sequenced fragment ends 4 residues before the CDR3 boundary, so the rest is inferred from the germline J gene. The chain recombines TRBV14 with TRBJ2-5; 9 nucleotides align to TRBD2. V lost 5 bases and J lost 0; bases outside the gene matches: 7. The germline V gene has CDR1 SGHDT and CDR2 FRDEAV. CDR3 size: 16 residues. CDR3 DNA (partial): TGTGCCAGCAGCCAAGACTGGGGGATTAACCAAGAC. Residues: CASSQDWGINQD. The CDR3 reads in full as CASSQDWGINQDTQYF.

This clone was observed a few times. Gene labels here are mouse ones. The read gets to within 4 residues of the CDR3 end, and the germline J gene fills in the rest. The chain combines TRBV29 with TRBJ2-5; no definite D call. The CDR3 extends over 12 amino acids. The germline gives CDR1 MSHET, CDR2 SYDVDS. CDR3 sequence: CASSLSLDTQYF. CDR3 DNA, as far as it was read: TGTGCTAGCAGTTTATCGCTGGAC.

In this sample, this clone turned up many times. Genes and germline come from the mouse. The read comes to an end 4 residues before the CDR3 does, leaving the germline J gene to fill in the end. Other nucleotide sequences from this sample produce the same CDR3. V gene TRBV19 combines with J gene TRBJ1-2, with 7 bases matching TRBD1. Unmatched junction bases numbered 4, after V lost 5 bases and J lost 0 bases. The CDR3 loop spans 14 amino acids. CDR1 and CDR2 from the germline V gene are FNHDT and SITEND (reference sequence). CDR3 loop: CASSPDRANSDYTF. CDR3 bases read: TGTGCCAGCAGCCCAGACAGGGCAAACTCC.

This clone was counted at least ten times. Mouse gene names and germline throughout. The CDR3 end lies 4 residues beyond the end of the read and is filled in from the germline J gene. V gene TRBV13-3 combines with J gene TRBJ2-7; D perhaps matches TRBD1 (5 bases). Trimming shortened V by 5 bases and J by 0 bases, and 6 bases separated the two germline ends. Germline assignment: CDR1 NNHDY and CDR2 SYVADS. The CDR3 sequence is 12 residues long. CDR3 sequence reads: CASSRDSYEQYF. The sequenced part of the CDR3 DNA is TGTGCCAGCAGCAGGGACTCCTAT.

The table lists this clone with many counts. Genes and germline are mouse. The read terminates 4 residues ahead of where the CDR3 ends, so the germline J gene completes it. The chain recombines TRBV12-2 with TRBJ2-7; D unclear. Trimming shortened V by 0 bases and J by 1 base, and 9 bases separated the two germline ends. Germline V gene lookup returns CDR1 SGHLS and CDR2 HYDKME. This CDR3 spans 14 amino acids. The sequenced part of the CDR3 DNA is TGTGCCAGCTCTCTCACAGACGGGTCCTAT. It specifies CASSLTDGSY. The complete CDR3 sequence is CASSLTDGSYEQYF.

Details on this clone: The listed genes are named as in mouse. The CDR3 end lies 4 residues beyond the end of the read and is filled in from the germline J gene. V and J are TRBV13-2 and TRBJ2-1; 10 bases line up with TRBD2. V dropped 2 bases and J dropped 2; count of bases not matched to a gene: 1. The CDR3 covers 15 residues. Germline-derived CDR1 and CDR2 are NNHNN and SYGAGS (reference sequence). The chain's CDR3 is CASGEDWGYYAEQFF. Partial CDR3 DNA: TGTGCCAGCGGTGAGGACTGGGGGTACTATGCT.

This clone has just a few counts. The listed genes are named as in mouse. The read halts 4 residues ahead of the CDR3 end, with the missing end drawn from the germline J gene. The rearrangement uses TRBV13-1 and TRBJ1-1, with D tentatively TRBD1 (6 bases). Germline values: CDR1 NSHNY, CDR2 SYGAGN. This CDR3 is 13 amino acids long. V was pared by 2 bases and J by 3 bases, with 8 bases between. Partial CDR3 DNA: TGTGCCAGCAGTGACTCAGGGGACACA. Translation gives CASSDSGDT. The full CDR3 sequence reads CASSDSGDTEVFF.

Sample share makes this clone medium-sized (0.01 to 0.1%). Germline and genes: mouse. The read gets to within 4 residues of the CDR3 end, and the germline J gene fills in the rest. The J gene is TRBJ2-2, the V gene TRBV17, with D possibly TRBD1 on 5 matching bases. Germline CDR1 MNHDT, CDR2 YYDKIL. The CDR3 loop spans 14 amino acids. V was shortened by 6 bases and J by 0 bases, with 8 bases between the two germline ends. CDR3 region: CASSPTANTGQLYF. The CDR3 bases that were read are TGTGCTAGCAGCCCGACAGCAAACACCGGG.

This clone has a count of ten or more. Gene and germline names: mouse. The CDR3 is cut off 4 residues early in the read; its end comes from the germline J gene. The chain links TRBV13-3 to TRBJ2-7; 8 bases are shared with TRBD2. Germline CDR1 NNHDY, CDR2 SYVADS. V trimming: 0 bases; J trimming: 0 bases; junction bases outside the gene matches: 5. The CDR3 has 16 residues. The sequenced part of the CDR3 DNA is TGTGCCAGCAGTGATGCTGGGGACTGGTTCTCCTAT. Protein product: CASSDAGDWFSY. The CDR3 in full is CASSDAGDWFSYEQYF.

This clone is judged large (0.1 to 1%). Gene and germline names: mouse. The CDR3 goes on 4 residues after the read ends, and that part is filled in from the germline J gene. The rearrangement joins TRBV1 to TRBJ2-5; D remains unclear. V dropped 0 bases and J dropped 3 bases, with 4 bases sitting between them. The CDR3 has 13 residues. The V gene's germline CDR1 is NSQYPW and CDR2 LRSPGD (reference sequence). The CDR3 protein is CTCSADGQDTQYF. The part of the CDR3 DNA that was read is TGCACCTGCAGTGCAGATGGTCAAGAC.

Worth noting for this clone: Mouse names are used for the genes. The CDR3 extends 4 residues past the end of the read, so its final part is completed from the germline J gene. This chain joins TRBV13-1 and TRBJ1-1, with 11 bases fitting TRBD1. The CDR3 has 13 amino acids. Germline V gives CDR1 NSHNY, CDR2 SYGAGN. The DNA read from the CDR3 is TGTGCCAGCAGAGGGACAGGGGGTCCA. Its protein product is CASRGTGGP. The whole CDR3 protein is CASRGTGGPEVFF.

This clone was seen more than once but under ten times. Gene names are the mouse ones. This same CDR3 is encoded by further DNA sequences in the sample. The CDR3 sequence is CASSDEGSYEQYF. The CDR3 bases that were read are TGTGCCAGCAGTGATGAGGGCTCCTAT. The chain is built from TRBV13-3 and TRBJ2-7; D is undetermined. Coverage ceases 4 residues before the CDR3 finishes, and the germline J gene fills in the end. Between the trimmed V and J ends, which lost 0 bases and 0 bases, there was a span of 4 bases. The CDR3 totals 13 residues. The germline V gene encodes CDR1 NNHDY and CDR2 SYVADS.

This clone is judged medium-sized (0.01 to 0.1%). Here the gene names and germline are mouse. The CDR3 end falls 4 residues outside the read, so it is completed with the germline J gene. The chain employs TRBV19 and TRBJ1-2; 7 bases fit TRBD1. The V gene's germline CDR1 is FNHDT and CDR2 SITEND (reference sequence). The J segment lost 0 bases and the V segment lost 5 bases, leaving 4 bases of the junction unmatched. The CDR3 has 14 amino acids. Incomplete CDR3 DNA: TGTGCCAGCAGCACCGGGACAGCAAACTCC. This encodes CASSTGTANS. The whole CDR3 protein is CASSTGTANSDYTF. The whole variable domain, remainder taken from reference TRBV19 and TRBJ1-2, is GGIITQTPKFLIGQEGQKLTLKCQQNFNHDTMYWYRQDSGKGLRLIYYSITENDLQKGDLSEGYDASREKKSSFSLTVTSAQKNEMAVFLCASSTGTANSDYTFGSGTRLLVI.

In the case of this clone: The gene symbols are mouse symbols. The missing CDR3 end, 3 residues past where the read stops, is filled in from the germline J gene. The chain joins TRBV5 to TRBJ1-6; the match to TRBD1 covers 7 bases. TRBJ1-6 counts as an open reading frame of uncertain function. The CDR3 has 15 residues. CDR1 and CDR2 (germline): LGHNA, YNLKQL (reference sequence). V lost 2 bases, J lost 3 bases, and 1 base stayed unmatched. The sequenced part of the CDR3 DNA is TGTGCCAGCAGCCAAAGGGACAGCTATAATTCGCCC. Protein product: CASSQRDSYNSP. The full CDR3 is CASSQRDSYNSPLYF.

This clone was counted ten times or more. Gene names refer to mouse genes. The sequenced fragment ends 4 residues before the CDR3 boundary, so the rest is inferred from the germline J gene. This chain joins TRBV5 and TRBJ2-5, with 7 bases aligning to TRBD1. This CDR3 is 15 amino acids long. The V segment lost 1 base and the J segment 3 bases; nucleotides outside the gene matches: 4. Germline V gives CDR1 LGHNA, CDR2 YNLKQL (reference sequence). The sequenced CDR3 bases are TGTGCCAGCAGCCAAGTTCCGGGACAGCAAGAC. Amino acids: CASSQVPGQQD. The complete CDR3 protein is CASSQVPGQQDTQYF.

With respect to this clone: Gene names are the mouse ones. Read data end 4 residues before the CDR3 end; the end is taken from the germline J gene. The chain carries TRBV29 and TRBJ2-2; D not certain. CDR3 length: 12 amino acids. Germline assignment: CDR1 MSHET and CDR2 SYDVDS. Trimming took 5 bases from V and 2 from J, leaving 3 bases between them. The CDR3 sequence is CASSKNTGQLYF. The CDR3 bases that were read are TGTGCTAGCAGTAAGAACACCGGG.

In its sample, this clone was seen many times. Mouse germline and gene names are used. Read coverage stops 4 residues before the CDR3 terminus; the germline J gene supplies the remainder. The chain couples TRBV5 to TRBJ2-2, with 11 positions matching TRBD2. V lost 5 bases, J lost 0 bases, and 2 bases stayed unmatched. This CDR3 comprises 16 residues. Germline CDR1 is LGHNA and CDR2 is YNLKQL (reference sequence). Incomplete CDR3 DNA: TGTGCCAGCAGCAACTGGGGGGGCGCAAACACCGGG. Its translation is CASSNWGGANTG. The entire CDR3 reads CASSNWGGANTGQLYF.

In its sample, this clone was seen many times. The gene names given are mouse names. The CDR3 region is CASSQDSYEQYF. The DNA read from the CDR3 is TGTGCCAGCAGCCAGGACAGTTAT. V usage is TRBV5 and J usage is TRBJ2-7; D is possibly TRBD1 (6 bases). The read gets to within 4 residues of the CDR3 end, and the germline J gene fills in the rest. CDR1 and CDR2 from the germline V gene are LGHNA and YNLKQL (reference sequence). This CDR3 spans 12 amino acids.